This record covers a single T cell receptor beta chain. TCRdb's copy holds only in-frame clones and misses some; the assay was immunoSEQ multiplex PCR. The table has 75,000 to 100,000 clones, about 95% seen once. The CDR3 consists of 14 residues. V was cut by 0 bases and J by 6 bases, with 11 bases left in between. Germline CDR1 KGHSH, CDR2 LQKENI. This sample is drawn from a study of technical replicates of blood from several donors. This clonotype was obtained from a human donor in good health. Sequencing was carried out using T cells isolated from PBMCs. The gene calls are TRBV18 and TRBJ1-2; D is perhaps TRBD1 (5 bases). The CDR3 reads CASSPPETEHGYTF. CDR3 nucleotide sequence: TGTGCCAGCTCACCACCAGAGACAGAGCATGGCTACACCTTC.